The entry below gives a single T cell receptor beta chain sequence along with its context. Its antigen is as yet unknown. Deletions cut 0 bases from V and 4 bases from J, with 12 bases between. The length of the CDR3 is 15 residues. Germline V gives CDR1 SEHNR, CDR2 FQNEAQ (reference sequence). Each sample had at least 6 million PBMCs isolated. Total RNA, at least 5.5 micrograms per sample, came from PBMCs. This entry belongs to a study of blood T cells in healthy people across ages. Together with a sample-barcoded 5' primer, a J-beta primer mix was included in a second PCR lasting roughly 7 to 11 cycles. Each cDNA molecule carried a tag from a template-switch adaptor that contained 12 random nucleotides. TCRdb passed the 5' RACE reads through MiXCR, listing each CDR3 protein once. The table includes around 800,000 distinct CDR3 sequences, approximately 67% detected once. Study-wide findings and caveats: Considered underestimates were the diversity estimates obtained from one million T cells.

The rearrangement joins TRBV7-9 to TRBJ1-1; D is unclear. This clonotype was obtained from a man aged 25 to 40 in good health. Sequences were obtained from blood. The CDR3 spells CASSLADALFTEAFF. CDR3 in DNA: TGTGCCAGCAGCTTAGCGGACGCCCTGTTCACTGAAGCTTTCTTT.